This paragraph reports one TCR beta chain. Its specific antigen is unknown. Per-base qualities were not stored, and no clone one base away is much larger. Donors were 39 systemically healthy Caucasian individuals from Russia aged roughly 6 to 90 years. Ten milliliters of peripheral blood were drawn from each donor into EDTA-treated Vacutainer tubes. PBMCs were isolated by Ficoll-Paque density-gradient centrifugation, with at least 6 million obtained per sample. Trizol reagent was used to extract total RNA from PBMCs, with at least 5.5 micrograms per sample. For every donor, flow cytometry on a PBMC aliquot measured the percentage of naive CD45RAhigh/CD27high T cells. The library was produced with 5' RACE. The run used an Illumina HiSeq 2500. The second PCR ran for roughly 7 to 11 cycles and used a J-beta primer mix along with a sample-barcoded 5' primer. A template-switch 5' adaptor carrying 12 random nucleotides introduced a unique molecular identifier onto each TCR beta cDNA molecule. Each sample yielded at least 3 million CDR3-containing paired-end reads. First-strand cDNA synthesis was performed from all RNA using the Mint cDNA synthesis kit, with priming by a TRBC-specific oligonucleotide. All cDNA was treated with uracil-DNA glycosylase and then went through a first 18-cycle PCR with the universal primers M1SS and BC2_uni_R. In the source study's methods: For normalization, 1 million high-quality reads, each with a distinct molecular identifier, were randomly selected from each sample. Reads with shared molecular identifiers were discarded instead of being binned into consensus sequences. MiTCR, set to a Q25 quality threshold and the strictest error-elimination algorithm, was used for CDR3 identification, clonotype clustering and error correction. A nonparametric unseen species model with Euler transformation was used to estimate lower-bound total TCR beta diversity. TCRdb's own reprocessing of the public reads used fastp at Q25 and MiXCR and kept productive beta chains. Rows with one shared CDR3 protein collapse into an entry with the most common genes and DNA. V and J calls and clone size were set by TCRdb, not the authors. The sample data list about 650,000 distinct CDR3 sequences, and about a third of these were observed just once. The ten largest clones add up to 15% of the sample.

These data originate in a study of blood T cells in healthy people across ages (dated by TCRdb to about 2015). About the full investigation: Template switching captured roughly one uniquely barcoded TCR beta cDNA molecule per two T cells in model experiments. Using deep sequencing normalized with unique cDNA molecular identifiers, the study measured how TCR beta repertoire diversity changes with age. Four age groups were formed from the donors: young (average around 15 years), middle-aged (just under 40), aged (roughly 56) and long-lived (less than 85). Using the same blood draw, the study looked at two additional independent replicas of 1 million unique cDNA reads for two donors, one aged 18 to 30 and the other aged 80 or older. Donors of different ages were randomly distributed across sequencing lanes to avoid experimental bias.

What the study reported, not specific to this receptor: Compared with the aged group, the long-lived group had more naive CD4+ T cells, fewer expanded clones and increased TCR diversity, a pattern suggesting age selection. Total diversity estimates from one million sequenced T cells were considered lower bounds and underestimates. As age increased, observed TCR beta diversity per million T cells dropped in a roughly linear way, and a significant reduction was already evident by age 40. Because donor CMV infection status was unknown, age-related changes in expanded clonotypes were potentially confounded. Bulk unsorted PBMC profiling prevented conclusive comparison of naive and antigen-experienced compartments. Observed TCR beta diversity correlated strongly with the percentage of naive T cells measured by flow cytometry.

Inclusive of the bounding cysteine and phenylalanine, the CDR3 is 13 residues long. The sequence is cut down to CDR3 DNA, 39 bases in frame from base 1. The germline V gene provides CDR1 LGHNA and CDR2 YSLEER. The sequencing input was blood. The rearrangement combines TRBV4-3 with TRBJ2-4, with 8 junctional bases fitting TRBD2. TRBJ2-7 explains the end of the DNA better; the J call may be wrong. This sequence originates from an elderly woman in good health. Donor details come from another sample of the same person, matched by shared clones. The base sequence is TGCGCCAGCGGTGGACGGGAGGGTGACGAGCAGTACTTC. Translated, this is CASGGREGDEQYF.